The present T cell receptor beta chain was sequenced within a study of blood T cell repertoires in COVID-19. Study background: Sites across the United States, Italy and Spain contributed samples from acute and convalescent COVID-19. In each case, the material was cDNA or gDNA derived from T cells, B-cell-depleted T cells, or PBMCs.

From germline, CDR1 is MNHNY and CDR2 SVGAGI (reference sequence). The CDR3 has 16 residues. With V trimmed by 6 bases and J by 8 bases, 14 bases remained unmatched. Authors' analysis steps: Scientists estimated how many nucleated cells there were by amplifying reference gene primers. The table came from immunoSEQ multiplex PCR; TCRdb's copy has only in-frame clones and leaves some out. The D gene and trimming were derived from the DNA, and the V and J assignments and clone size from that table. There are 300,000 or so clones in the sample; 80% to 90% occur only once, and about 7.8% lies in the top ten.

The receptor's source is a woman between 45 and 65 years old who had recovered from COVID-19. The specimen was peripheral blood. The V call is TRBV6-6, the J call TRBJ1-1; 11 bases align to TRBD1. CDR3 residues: CASSSPWTGGVGEAFF. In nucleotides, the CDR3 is TGTGCCAGCAGCTCCCCCTGGACAGGGGGCGTGGGAGAAGCTTTCTTT.